The 7 T cell receptor beta chains reported below all come from one sample, sequenced in a study of blood T cell repertoires in COVID-19. The method was immunoSEQ multiplex PCR; TCRdb's version includes in-frame clones alone and lacks a portion of them. The sample has over 150,000 clones, about 80% seen once. The specimen was peripheral blood. These receptors all come from a human donor with acute or convalescent COVID-19. The donor label of this sample is uncertain.

This chain joins TRBV19 and TRBJ2-7; D call uncertain. V dropped 1 base and J dropped 0 bases, with 13 bases sitting between them. The CDR3 sequence is 16 residues long. CDR1 and CDR2 (germline): LNHDA, SQIVND (reference sequence). The CDR3 DNA follows: TGTGCCAGTAGTATAGGCTCACTCAGGAACTCCTACGAGCAGTACTTC. This gives the protein CASSIGSLRNSYEQYF.

A remark on this clone: The same CDR3 arises from other DNA sequences in this sample as well. V and J are TRBV10-3 and TRBJ2-3; 11 bases align to TRBD2. The CDR3 contains 15 residues. The ends lost 4 bases at V and 0 bases at J; junction bases unmatched: 0. Germline loops: CDR1 ENHRY, CDR2 SYGVKD. The CDR3 bases are TGTGCCATCAGTGGGACTAGCGGGAGCACAGATACGCAGTATTTT. Translating gives CAISGTSGSTDTQYF.

V gene TRBV5-4 combines with J gene TRBJ2-5, with a weak D call TRBD1 (6 bases). The ends were cut back, 0 bases at V and 2 bases at J, with 14 bases in the middle. Germline loops: CDR1 SGHNT, CDR2 YYREEE (reference sequence). The CDR3 has 16 residues. CDR3 region: CASSLEAGQLQETQYF. DNA for the CDR3: TGTGCCAGCAGCTTGGAAGCAGGACAGCTACAAGAGACCCAGTACTTC.

The V call is TRBV6-5, the J call TRBJ2-6, with unresolved D. The CDR3 has 15 amino acids. V shed 2 bases and J shed 0 bases, with 5 bases lying between them. The germline V gene encodes CDR1 MNHEY and CDR2 SVGAGI. CDR3 region: CASSYGGSGANVLTF. In DNA, the CDR3 is TGTGCCAGCAGTTACGGCGGCTCTGGGGCCAACGTCCTGACTTTC.

V and J are TRBV11-2 and TRBJ2-1; D remains unclear. From germline, CDR1 is SGHAT and CDR2 FQNNGV. The CDR3 is 15 amino acids. V lost 2 bases and J lost 2, with 10 bases in between. The CDR3 DNA reads as TGTGCCAGCAGCTTAACCGGGTACACCTACAATGAGCAGTTCTTC. Encoded protein: CASSLTGYTYNEQFF. The whole variable domain, filled in from reference TRBV11-2 and TRBJ2-1, reads EAGVAQSPRYKIIEKRQSVAFWCNPISGHATLYWYQQILGQGPKLLIQFQNNGVVDDSQLPKDRFSAERLKGVDSTLKIQPAKLEDSAVYLCASSLTGYTYNEQFFGPGTRLTVL.

J is TRBJ1-2 and V is TRBV5-1; 8 bases fit TRBD1. The CDR3 is made up of 16 amino acids. The junction had 7 bases not matched to a gene; V was cut back by 0 bases and J by 3 bases. Germline lookup yields CDR1 SGHRS and CDR2 YFSETQ. DNA of the CDR3: TGCGCCAGCAGCTTGGTAGGGGAGACAGGGGACTATGGCTACACCTTC. It is translated as CASSLVGETGDYGYTF.

The V and J genes are TRBV7-2 and TRBJ2-1; possible D gene TRBD2, 6 bases. Germline CDR1 is SGHTA and CDR2 is FQGNSA. V was clipped by 3 bases and J by 2 bases, with 14 bases between them. This CDR3 is built from 16 residues. CDR3 nucleotide sequence: TGTGCCAGCAGCTTTGGCGGGACGACGGCCTACAATGAGCAGTTCTTC. This gives the protein CASSFGGTTAYNEQFF.